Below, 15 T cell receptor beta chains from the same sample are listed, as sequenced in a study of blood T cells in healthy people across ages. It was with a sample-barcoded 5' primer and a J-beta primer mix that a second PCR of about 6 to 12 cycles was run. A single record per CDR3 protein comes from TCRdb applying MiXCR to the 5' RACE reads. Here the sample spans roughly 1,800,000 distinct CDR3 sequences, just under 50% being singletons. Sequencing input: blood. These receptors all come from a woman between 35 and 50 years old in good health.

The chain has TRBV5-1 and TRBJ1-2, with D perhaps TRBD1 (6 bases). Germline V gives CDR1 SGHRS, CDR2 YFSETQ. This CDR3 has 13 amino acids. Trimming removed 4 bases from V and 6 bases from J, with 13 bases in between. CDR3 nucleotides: TGCGCCAGCAGCACCCTGCGGACAGATGGCTACACCTTC. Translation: CASSTLRTDGYTF. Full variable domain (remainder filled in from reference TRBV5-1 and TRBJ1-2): KAGVTQTPRYLIKTRGQQVTLSCSPISGHRSVSWYQQTPGQGLQFLFEYFSETQRNKGNFPGRFSGRQFSNSRSEMNVSTLELGDSALYLCASSTLRTDGYTFGSGTRLTVV.

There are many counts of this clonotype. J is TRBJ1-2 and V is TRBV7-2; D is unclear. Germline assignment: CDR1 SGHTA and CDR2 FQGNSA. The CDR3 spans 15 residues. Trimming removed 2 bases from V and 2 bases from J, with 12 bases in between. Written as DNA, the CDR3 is TGTGCCAGCAGCTTACATTTTGGCAGAAACTATGGCTACACCTTC. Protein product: CASSLHFGRNYGYTF.

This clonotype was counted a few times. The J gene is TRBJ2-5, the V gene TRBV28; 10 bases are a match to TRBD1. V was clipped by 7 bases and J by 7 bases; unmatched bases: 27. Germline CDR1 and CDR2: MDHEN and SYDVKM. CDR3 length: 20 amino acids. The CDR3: CASTTLRDPKGQGTLMTQYF. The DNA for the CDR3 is TGTGCCAGCACCACTCTCCGCGATCCGAAGGGACAGGGGACGCTCATGACCCAGTACTTC.

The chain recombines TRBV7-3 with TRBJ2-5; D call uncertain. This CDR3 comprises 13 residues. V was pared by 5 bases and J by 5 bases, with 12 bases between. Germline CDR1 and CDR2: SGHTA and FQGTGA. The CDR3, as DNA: TGTGCCAGCAGCCCCCCTGGGATTGAGACCCAGTACTTC. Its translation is CASSPPGIETQYF. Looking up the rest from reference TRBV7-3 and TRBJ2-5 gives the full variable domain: GAGVSQTPSNKVTEKGKYVELRCDPISGHTALYWYRQSLGQGPEFLIYFQGTGAADDSGLPNDRFFAVRPEGSVSTLKIQRTERGDSAVYLCASSPPGIETQYFGPGTRLLVL.

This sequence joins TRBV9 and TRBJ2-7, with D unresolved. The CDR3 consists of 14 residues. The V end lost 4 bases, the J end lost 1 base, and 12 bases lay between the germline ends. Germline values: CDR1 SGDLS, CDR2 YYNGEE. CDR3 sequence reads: CASSPDTKSYEQYF. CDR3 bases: TGTGCCAGCAGCCCTGACACGAAATCCTACGAGCAGTACTTC.

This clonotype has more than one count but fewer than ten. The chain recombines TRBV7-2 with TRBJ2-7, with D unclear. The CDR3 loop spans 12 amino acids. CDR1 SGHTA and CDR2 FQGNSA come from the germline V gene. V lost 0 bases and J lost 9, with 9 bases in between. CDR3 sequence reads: CASSLALGGQYF. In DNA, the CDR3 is TGTGCCAGCAGCTTAGCACTTGGCGGGCAGTACTTC.

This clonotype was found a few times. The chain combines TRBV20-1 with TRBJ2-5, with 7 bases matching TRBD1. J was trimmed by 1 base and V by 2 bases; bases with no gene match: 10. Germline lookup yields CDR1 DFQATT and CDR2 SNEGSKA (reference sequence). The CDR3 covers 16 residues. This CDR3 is CSARRAGRGSQETQYF. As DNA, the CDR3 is TGCAGTGCTAGAAGGGCGGGCAGGGGGAGCCAAGAGACCCAGTACTTC.

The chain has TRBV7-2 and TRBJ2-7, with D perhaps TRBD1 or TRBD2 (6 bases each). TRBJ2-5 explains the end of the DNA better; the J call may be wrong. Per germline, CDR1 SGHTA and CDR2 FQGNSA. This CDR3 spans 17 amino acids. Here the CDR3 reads CASSLARRVSGVKTQYF. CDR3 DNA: TGTGCCAGCAGCTTAGCGCGGAGGGTGTCAGGGGTAAAGACCCAGTACTTC.

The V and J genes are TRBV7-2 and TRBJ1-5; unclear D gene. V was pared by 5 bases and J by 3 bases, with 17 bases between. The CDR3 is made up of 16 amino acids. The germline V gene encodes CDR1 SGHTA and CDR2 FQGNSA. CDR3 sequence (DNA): TGTGCCAGCAGCCCTGGGCGGGGAACGCACAATCAGCCCCAGCATTTT. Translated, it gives CASSPGRGTHNQPQHF.

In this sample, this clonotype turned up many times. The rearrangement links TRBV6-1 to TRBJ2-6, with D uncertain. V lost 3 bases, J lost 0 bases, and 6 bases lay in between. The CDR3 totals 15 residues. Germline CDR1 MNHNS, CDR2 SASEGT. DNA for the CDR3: TGTGCCAGCAGTGATGGCGACTCTGGGGCCAACGTCCTGACTTTC. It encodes CASSDGDSGANVLTF.

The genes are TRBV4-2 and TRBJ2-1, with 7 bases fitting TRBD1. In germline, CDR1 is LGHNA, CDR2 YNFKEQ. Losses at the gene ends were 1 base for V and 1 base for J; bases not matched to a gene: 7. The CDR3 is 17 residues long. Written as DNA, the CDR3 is TGTGCCAGCAGCCAAGGAAAGGGGGCAGGATCCTACAATGAGCAGTTCTTC. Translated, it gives CASSQGKGAGSYNEQFF.

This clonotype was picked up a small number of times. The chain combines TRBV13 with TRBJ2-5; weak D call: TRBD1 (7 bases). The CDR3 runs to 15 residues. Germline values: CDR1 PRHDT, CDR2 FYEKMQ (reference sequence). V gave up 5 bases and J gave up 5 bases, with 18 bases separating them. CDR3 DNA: TGTGCCAGCAGCCCAGCAGGGGGGCCTGCGGAGACCCAGTACTTC. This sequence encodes CASSPAGGPAETQYF.

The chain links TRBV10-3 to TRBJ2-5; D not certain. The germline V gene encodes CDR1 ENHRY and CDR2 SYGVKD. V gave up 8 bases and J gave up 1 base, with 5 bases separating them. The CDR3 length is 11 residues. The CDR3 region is CAIGVQETQYF. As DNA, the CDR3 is TGTGCCATCGGGGTCCAAGAGACCCAGTACTTC.

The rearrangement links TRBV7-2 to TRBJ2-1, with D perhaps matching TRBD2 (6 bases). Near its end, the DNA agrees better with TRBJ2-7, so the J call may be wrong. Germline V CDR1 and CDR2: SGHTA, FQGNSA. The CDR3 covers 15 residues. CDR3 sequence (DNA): TGTGCCAGCAGCCGGCAACTAGCCGGATACAATGAGCAGTACTTC. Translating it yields CASSRQLAGYNEQYF.

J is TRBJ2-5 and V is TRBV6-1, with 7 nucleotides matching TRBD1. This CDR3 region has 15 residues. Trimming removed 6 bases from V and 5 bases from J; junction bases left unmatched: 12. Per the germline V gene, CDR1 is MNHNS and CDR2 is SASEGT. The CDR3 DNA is TGTGCCAGCAGCCTACCCGACAGGGTCTGGGAGACCCAGTACTTC. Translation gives CASSLPDRVWETQYF.